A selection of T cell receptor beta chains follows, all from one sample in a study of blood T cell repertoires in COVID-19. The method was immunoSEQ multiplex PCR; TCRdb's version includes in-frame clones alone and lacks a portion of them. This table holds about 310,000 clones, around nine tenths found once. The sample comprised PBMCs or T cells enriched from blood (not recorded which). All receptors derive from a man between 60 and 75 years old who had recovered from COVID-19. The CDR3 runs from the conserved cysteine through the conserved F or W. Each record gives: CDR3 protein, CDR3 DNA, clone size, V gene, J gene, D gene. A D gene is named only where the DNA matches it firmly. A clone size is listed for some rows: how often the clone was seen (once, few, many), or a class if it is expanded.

CDR3 protein: CASSRTIGWEQYF
CDR3 DNA: TGTGCCAGCAGCCGGACAATCGGGTGGGAGCAGTACTTC
clone size: NA
V gene: TRBV11-3
J gene: TRBJ2-7
D gene: NA

CDR3 protein: CASSPGTSLTDTQYF
CDR3 DNA: TGTGCCAGCAGCCCCGGGACTTCTCTCACAGATACGCAGTATTTT
clone size: NA
V gene: TRBV9
J gene: TRBJ2-3
D gene: NA

CDR3 protein: CSAFTRTEAFF
CDR3 DNA: TGCAGTGCTTTTACACGCACTGAAGCTTTCTTT
clone size: NA
V gene: TRBV20-1
J gene: TRBJ1-1
D gene: NA

CDR3 protein: CASSPLLAGQETQYF
CDR3 DNA: TGTGCCAGTAGCCCTCTCCTAGCAGGTCAGGAGACCCAGTACTTC
clone size: NA
V gene: TRBV19
J gene: TRBJ2-5
D gene: NA

CDR3 protein: CASSRGTGNTEAFF
CDR3 DNA: TGTGCCAGCAGTAGGGGGACGGGGAACACTGAAGCTTTCTTT
clone size: NA
V gene: TRBV6-5
J gene: TRBJ1-1
D gene: NA

CDR3 protein: CASRRHSYQETQYF
CDR3 DNA: TGCGCCAGCCGTAGACACTCGTACCAAGAGACCCAGTACTTC
clone size: NA
V gene: TRBV5-1
J gene: TRBJ2-5
D gene: NA

CDR3 protein: CASSSRGLAVGNEQFF
CDR3 DNA: TGTGCCAGCAGCTCCCGAGGACTAGCGGTGGGGAATGAGCAGTTCTTC
clone size: NA
V gene: TRBV5-5
J gene: TRBJ2-1
D gene: TRBD2

CDR3 protein: CASSEPGLAGYSTDTQYF
CDR3 DNA: TGTGCCAGCAGCGAGCCGGGACTAGCGGGTTATAGCACAGATACGCAGTATTTT
clone size: NA
V gene: TRBV7-9
J gene: TRBJ2-3
D gene: TRBD2

CDR3 protein: CASSQGTSKDTQYF
CDR3 DNA: TGTGCCAGCAGCCAAGGGACATCGAAAGATACGCAGTATTTT
clone size: NA
V gene: TRBV3-1/TRBV3-2
J gene: TRBJ2-3
D gene: NA

CDR3 protein: CASSYDSNSPLHF
CDR3 DNA: TGTGCCAGCAGTTACGACAGTAATTCACCCCTCCACTTT
clone size: NA
V gene: TRBV6-5
J gene: TRBJ1-6
D gene: NA

CDR3 protein: CASSQNQGDQPQHF
CDR3 DNA: TGTGCCAGCAGCCAAAACCAGGGCGACCAGCCCCAGCATTTT
clone size: NA
V gene: TRBV14
J gene: TRBJ1-5
D gene: NA

CDR3 protein: CASSGGAGGGRNIQYF
CDR3 DNA: TGTGCCAGCAGCGGCGGGGCGGGAGGTGGGCGAAACATTCAGTACTTC
clone size: NA
V gene: TRBV7-2
J gene: TRBJ2-4
D gene: TRBD2

CDR3 protein: CAWSVAMGQPQHF
CDR3 DNA: TGTGCCTGGAGTGTAGCTATGGGCCAGCCCCAGCATTTT
clone size: NA
V gene: TRBV30
J gene: TRBJ1-5
D gene: NA

CDR3 protein: CASSFDRQNTEAFF
CDR3 DNA: TGCGCCAGCAGCTTCGACAGACAGAACACTGAAGCTTTCTTT
clone size: NA
V gene: TRBV5-1
J gene: TRBJ1-1
D gene: NA

CDR3 protein: CASSTGDSYTEAFF
CDR3 DNA: TGTGCCAGCAGCACAGGGGACAGTTACACTGAAGCTTTCTTT
clone size: once
V gene: TRBV11-2
J gene: TRBJ1-1
D gene: TRBD1

CDR3 protein: CASSFTGLSQPQHF
CDR3 DNA: TGTGCCAGCAGTTTTACGGGGTTGAGCCAGCCCCAGCATTTT
clone size: NA
V gene: TRBV28
J gene: TRBJ1-5
D gene: NA

CDR3 protein: CAWSMGVYQPQHF
CDR3 DNA: TGTGCCTGGAGTATGGGAGTTTATCAGCCCCAGCATTTT
clone size: few
V gene: TRBV30
J gene: TRBJ1-5
D gene: NA

CDR3 protein: CASSPWTAGDKETQYF
CDR3 DNA: TGTGCCAGCAGTCCCTGGACGGCGGGAGATAAAGAGACCCAGTACTTC
clone size: once
V gene: TRBV6-2/TRBV6-3
J gene: TRBJ2-5
D gene: TRBD2

CDR3 protein: CASSPLGTGGDEQYF
CDR3 DNA: TGTGCCAGCTCACCACTGGGGACAGGGGGCGACGAGCAGTACTTC
clone size: NA
V gene: TRBV18
J gene: TRBJ2-7
D gene: TRBD1

CDR3 protein: CASAHVRKGVNTEAFF
CDR3 DNA: TGTGCTAGCGCCCATGTCCGTAAGGGAGTGAACACTGAAGCTTTCTTT
clone size: NA
V gene: TRBV7-7
J gene: TRBJ1-1
D gene: NA

CDR3 protein: CASSPGGRWGNYGYTF
CDR3 DNA: TGTGCCAGCAGCCCGGGGGGCAGGTGGGGAAACTATGGCTACACCTTC
clone size: NA
V gene: TRBV5-6
J gene: TRBJ1-2
D gene: NA

CDR3 protein: CASTGTSGISYEQYF
CDR3 DNA: TGTGCCAGCACTGGGACTAGCGGGATCTCCTACGAGCAGTACTTC
clone size: NA
V gene: TRBV7-9
J gene: TRBJ2-7
D gene: TRBD2

CDR3 protein: CASSPGTSDNEQFF
CDR3 DNA: TGTGCCAGCTCACCAGGGACTAGTGACAATGAGCAGTTCTTC
clone size: NA
V gene: TRBV18
J gene: TRBJ2-1
D gene: TRBD2

CDR3 protein: CASSLGGQGASPLHF
CDR3 DNA: TGCGCCAGCAGCTTGGGGGGACAGGGGGCTTCACCCCTCCACTTT
clone size: NA
V gene: TRBV5-1
J gene: TRBJ1-6
D gene: TRBD1

CDR3 protein: CASGRTSGYNEQFF
CDR3 DNA: TGTGCTAGTGGACGGACTAGCGGCTACAATGAGCAGTTCTTC
clone size: once
V gene: TRBV12-5
J gene: TRBJ2-1
D gene: TRBD2

CDR3 protein: CATSDRDRGFAGELFF
CDR3 DNA: TGTGCCACCAGTGACCGTGACAGGGGTTTTGCCGGGGAGCTGTTTTTT
clone size: NA
V gene: TRBV24-1
J gene: TRBJ2-2
D gene: TRBD1

CDR3 protein: CASSEFVIAGRTGELFF
CDR3 DNA: TGTGCCAGCAGTGAATTCGTGATAGCGGGCCGCACCGGGGAGCTGTTTTTT
clone size: NA
V gene: TRBV25-1
J gene: TRBJ2-2
D gene: TRBD2

CDR3 protein: CASSPGQLYEQYF
CDR3 DNA: TGTGCCAGCAGCCCGGGACAGCTCTACGAGCAGTACTTC
clone size: NA
V gene: TRBV2
J gene: TRBJ2-7
D gene: TRBD1

CDR3 protein: CASSATLAGGSYNEQFF
CDR3 DNA: TGTGCCAGCAGCGCCACACTAGCGGGAGGCTCCTACAATGAGCAGTTCTTC
clone size: NA
V gene: TRBV9
J gene: TRBJ2-1
D gene: TRBD2

CDR3 protein: CASSLRPLLGLAGVGNEQFF
CDR3 DNA: TGTGCTAGCAGCTTAAGACCCTTACTGGGACTAGCGGGAGTGGGTAATGAGCAGTTCTTC
clone size: once
V gene: TRBV7-7
J gene: TRBJ2-1
D gene: TRBD2

CDR3 protein: CASSPGQGYNEQFF
CDR3 DNA: TGTGCCAGCAGCCCTGGACAGGGCTACAATGAGCAGTTCTTC
clone size: once
V gene: TRBV7-9
J gene: TRBJ2-1
D gene: TRBD1

CDR3 protein: CASRWGTTGSYEQYF
CDR3 DNA: TGTGCCAGCAGATGGGGGACTACGGGAAGTTACGAGCAGTACTTC
clone size: NA
V gene: TRBV28
J gene: TRBJ2-7
D gene: TRBD2

CDR3 protein: CASSLANRRSYEQYF
CDR3 DNA: TGTGCCAGCAGCTTAGCCAACAGGCGATCCTACGAGCAGTACTTC
clone size: NA
V gene: TRBV7-2
J gene: TRBJ2-7
D gene: NA

CDR3 protein: CAISESQGTIYF
CDR3 DNA: TGTGCCATCAGTGAGTCACAGGGAACCATATATTTT
clone size: NA
V gene: TRBV10-3
J gene: TRBJ1-3
D gene: NA

CDR3 protein: CASTSRAVNTEAFF
CDR3 DNA: TGTGCCAGCACATCGCGGGCCGTGAACACTGAAGCTTTCTTT
clone size: NA
V gene: TRBV9
J gene: TRBJ1-1
D gene: NA

CDR3 protein: CASSETTGTGKATNEKLFF
CDR3 DNA: TGTGCCAGCAGCGAAACAACCGGGACAGGGAAGGCAACTAATGAAAAACTGTTTTTT
clone size: NA
V gene: TRBV28
J gene: TRBJ1-4
D gene: TRBD1

CDR3 protein: CASSQDRISGTGTDTQYF
CDR3 DNA: TGTGCCAGCAGCCAAGATCGGATTAGCGGGACTGGCACAGATACGCAGTATTTT
clone size: NA
V gene: TRBV3-1/TRBV3-2
J gene: TRBJ2-3
D gene: TRBD2

CDR3 protein: CASSPSGAVNEKLFF
CDR3 DNA: TGTGCCAGCAGCCCTTCAGGGGCGGTCAATGAAAAACTGTTTTTT
clone size: NA
V gene: TRBV5-4
J gene: TRBJ1-4
D gene: NA

CDR3 protein: CASSLGASVADTQYF
CDR3 DNA: TGTGCCAGCTCCCTTGGGGCTAGCGTAGCAGATACGCAGTATTTT
clone size: NA
V gene: TRBV7-9
J gene: TRBJ2-3
D gene: NA

CDR3 protein: CASSADRVPQGGYTF
CDR3 DNA: TGTGCCAGCAGTGCGGACAGGGTTCCCCAAGGCGGCTACACCTTC
clone size: NA
V gene: TRBV6-2/TRBV6-3
J gene: TRBJ1-2
D gene: TRBD1

CDR3 protein: CATGQGRETQYF
CDR3 DNA: TGCGCCACGGGACAGGGCCGAGAGACCCAGTACTTC
clone size: NA
V gene: TRBV4-1
J gene: TRBJ2-5
D gene: TRBD1

CDR3 protein: CASSLFREGEQYF
CDR3 DNA: TGTGCCAGCAGTTTATTCAGGGAAGGCGAGCAGTACTTC
clone size: NA
V gene: TRBV27
J gene: TRBJ2-7
D gene: NA

CDR3 protein: CASSLVGAGVYEQYF
CDR3 DNA: TGTGCCAGCAGCTTAGTAGGAGCGGGAGTCTACGAGCAGTACTTC
clone size: NA
V gene: TRBV13
J gene: TRBJ2-7
D gene: TRBD2

CDR3 protein: CASSLFGRPQHF
CDR3 DNA: TGTGCCAGCAGTTTGTTTGGGCGGCCCCAGCATTTT
clone size: few
V gene: TRBV28
J gene: TRBJ1-5
D gene: NA

CDR3 protein: CASSVPGLASRTQFF
CDR3 DNA: TGTGCCAGTAGTGTCCCGGGACTAGCGAGCCGCACCCAGTTCTTC
clone size: few
V gene: TRBV19
J gene: TRBJ2-1
D gene: TRBD2

CDR3 protein: CASSLIATGSSYNEQFF
CDR3 DNA: TGTGCCAGCAGCTTAATTGCGACAGGGAGCTCCTACAATGAGCAGTTCTTC
clone size: NA
V gene: TRBV7-3
J gene: TRBJ2-1
D gene: TRBD1

CDR3 protein: CASSTSHRGRANEKLFF
CDR3 DNA: TGTGCCAGTAGTACGTCACATCGTGGGAGGGCTAATGAAAAACTGTTTTTT
clone size: NA
V gene: TRBV19
J gene: TRBJ1-4
D gene: NA

CDR3 protein: CAIKPVYTDTQYF
CDR3 DNA: TGTGCCATCAAGCCGGTTTACACAGATACGCAGTATTTT
clone size: NA
V gene: TRBV10-3
J gene: TRBJ2-3
D gene: NA

CDR3 protein: CAISERAGENEQFF
CDR3 DNA: TGTGCCATCAGTGAGCGGGCAGGGGAGAATGAGCAGTTCTTC
clone size: NA
V gene: TRBV10-3
J gene: TRBJ2-1
D gene: NA

CDR3 protein: CASSGLGAGEIYEQYF
CDR3 DNA: TGTGCCAGCAGTGGCCTGGGGGCGGGAGAAATCTACGAGCAGTACTTC
clone size: NA
V gene: TRBV27
J gene: TRBJ2-7
D gene: NA

CDR3 protein: CASSFSTGYHEQYF
CDR3 DNA: TGTGCCAGCAGCTTTTCGACAGGGTACCACGAGCAGTACTTC
clone size: NA
V gene: TRBV11-2
J gene: TRBJ2-7
D gene: TRBD1

CDR3 protein: CASSLILQPQHF
CDR3 DNA: TGTGCCAGCAGTTTAATTTTACAGCCCCAGCATTTT
clone size: NA
V gene: TRBV28
J gene: TRBJ1-5
D gene: NA

CDR3 protein: CASRPLAGPYNEQFF
CDR3 DNA: TGTGCCAGCAGACCCCTAGCGGGACCCTACAATGAGCAGTTCTTC
clone size: NA
V gene: TRBV6-5
J gene: TRBJ2-1
D gene: TRBD2

CDR3 protein: CASSFPSQSGTRAYEQYF
CDR3 DNA: TGCGCCAGCAGCTTCCCAAGTCAGTCCGGGACTAGAGCCTACGAGCAGTACTTC
clone size: NA
V gene: TRBV5-1
J gene: TRBJ2-7
D gene: TRBD2

CDR3 protein: CASSRGTGRQETQYF
CDR3 DNA: TGTGCTAGCAGCCGAGGGACAGGGAGACAAGAGACCCAGTACTTC
clone size: once
V gene: TRBV7-7
J gene: TRBJ2-5
D gene: TRBD1

CDR3 protein: CASSGGQVRSPLHF
CDR3 DNA: TGTGCCAGCTCCGGAGGACAGGTTCGTTCACCCCTCCACTTT
clone size: NA
V gene: TRBV7-2
J gene: TRBJ1-6
D gene: TRBD1

CDR3 protein: CASQLLAAPGNEQFF
CDR3 DNA: TGTGCCAGCCAGCTTCTAGCGGCTCCGGGGAATGAGCAGTTCTTC
clone size: NA
V gene: TRBV6-4
J gene: TRBJ2-1
D gene: TRBD2

CDR3 protein: CASSLGIGLAEYNEQFF
CDR3 DNA: TGTGCCAGCAGCTTAGGAATTGGTCTAGCGGAATACAATGAGCAGTTCTTC
clone size: NA
V gene: TRBV7-6
J gene: TRBJ2-1
D gene: TRBD2

CDR3 protein: CASIKAQVMNTEAFF
CDR3 DNA: TGTGCCAGCATTAAGGCACAGGTGATGAACACTGAAGCTTTCTTT
clone size: few
V gene: TRBV6-5
J gene: TRBJ1-1
D gene: NA